This is a list of T cell receptor beta chains from one sample in a study of T cells in Graves' hyperthyroidism and ophthalmopathy. TCRdb used MiXCR to reprocess the multiplex PCR reads, holding one entry per CDR3 protein. Altogether some 560,000 distinct CDR3 sequences are present, about 15% being singletons, with the ten largest covering roughly 7.3%. The sample consisted of blood. All receptors come from a woman aged 25 to 39 with Graves' hyperthyroidism. Both conserved end residues are part of each CDR3. Each record gives: V gene, J gene, D gene, clone size, CDR3 DNA, CDR3 protein. A D gene is named only where the DNA matches it firmly. Expanded clones get a size class; other rows say once, few or many, or leave the size out.

TRBV19	TRBJ1-6	TRBD1	.	TGTGCCAGTACTCCGGGACAGGGGACCTCACCCCTCCACTTT	CASTPGQGTSPLHF
TRBV5-1	TRBJ2-7	TRBD2	many	TGCGCCAGCAGCTCCTCGTCTAGCGGGAGTATCTCCTACGAGCAGTACTTC	CASSSSSSGSISYEQYF
TRBV18	TRBJ1-5	.	many	TGTGCCAGCTCATTGCCCGGGGGTAGCAATCAGCCCCAGCATTTT	CASSLPGGSNQPQHF
TRBV5-5	TRBJ2-3	.	many	TGTGCCAGCGCTCGAACAGATACGCAGTATTTT	CASARTDTQYF
TRBV27	TRBJ2-3	TRBD1	many	TGTGCCAGCAGTTCCCCAAGGGCGCTCGACAGGGGGAGATCAGATACGCAGTATTTT	CASSSPRALDRGRSDTQYF
TRBV25-1	TRBJ1-4	.	.	TGTGCCAGCAGTGAAGGTGGTGTAGGGGAAAAACTGTTTTTT	CASSEGGVGEKLFF
TRBV3-1	TRBJ2-1	.	many	TGTGCCAGCAGCCAAGCCCGGACCGAGCAGTTCTTC	CASSQARTEQFF
TRBV6-1	TRBJ2-3	.	many	TGTGCCAGCAGTGAAGCCCAAATAGGCAGGGGATTAGATACGCAGTATTTT	CASSEAQIGRGLDTQYF
TRBV20-1	TRBJ1-5	.	many	TGCAGTGCTCCTCCCTCGAGCAATCAGCCCCAGCATTTT	CSAPPSSNQPQHF
TRBV15	TRBJ1-6	TRBD1	many	TGTGCCACCAGCAGAGATTCAGGACAGGCTTATAATTCACCCCTCCACTTT	CATSRDSGQAYNSPLHF
TRBV7-9	TRBJ2-1	.	.	TGTGCCAGCAGCTTGGACCCCGGTGAGCAGTTCTTC	CASSLDPGEQFF
TRBV27	TRBJ2-7	TRBD2	many	TGTGCCAGCAGTTCCGCAGTCCCAGGGAGGGCCTCCTACGAGCAGTACTTC	CASSSAVPGRASYEQYF
TRBV30	TRBJ2-5	.	many	TGTGCCTGGAGCCCGGCGGAGGAGACCCAGTACTTC	CAWSPAEETQYF
TRBV10-3	TRBJ2-3	.	few	TGTGCCATCAGTGCCCAGGGAAGCACAGATACGCAGTATTTT	CAISAQGSTDTQYF
TRBV27	TRBJ1-6	TRBD1	few	TGTGCCAGCAGTACGATACCGGGACAGGGTCCCTCCTATAATTCACCCCTCCACTTT	CASSTIPGQGPSYNSPLHF
TRBV20-1	TRBJ2-2	.	many	TGCAGTGCTAGGGACAGTCTAACCGGGGAGCTGTTTTTT	CSARDSLTGELFF
TRBV6-6	TRBJ2-5	.	few	TGTGCCAGCAGTTACTCGAGGGCGAAACAAGAGACCCAGTACTTC	CASSYSRAKQETQYF
TRBV20-1	TRBJ2-3	TRBD2	many	TGCAGTGCTAGAGACTTCCTAGCGGGAGACGATACGCAGTATTTT	CSARDFLAGDDTQYF
TRBV3-1	TRBJ2-1	TRBD2	.	TGTGCCAGCACTCCTCGGGTCGTGGGGGGGGGTGAGCAGTTCTTC	CASTPRVVGGGEQFF
TRBV18	TRBJ2-7	.	many	TGTGCCAGCTCACCACTCCTTGGGAGCTCCTACGAGCAGTACTTC	CASSPLLGSSYEQYF
TRBV29-1	TRBJ2-5	TRBD2	.	TGCAGCGTTGAAGACGGCTCGGAACTAGCGAGGGAGACCCAGTACTTC	CSVEDGSELARETQYF
TRBV12-3/TRBV12-4	TRBJ1-5	.	many	TGTGCCAGCAGTTTAGGGGAGGGGGATGGCAATCAGCCCCAGCATTTT	CASSLGEGDGNQPQHF
TRBV11-2	TRBJ1-4	.	.	TGTGCCAGCAGTCCCCGGGGGGGAGGGGATGAAAAACTGTTTTTT	CASSPRGGGDEKLFF
TRBV6-1	TRBJ2-3	TRBD1	.	TGTGCCAGCAGTACTGACCATCCTACTGGGACAGGGGCTACAGATACGCAGTATTTT	CASSTDHPTGTGATDTQYF
TRBV20-1	TRBJ2-1	.	many	TGCAGTGCCATTATAACAGACCGTGGTGAGCAGTTCTTC	CSAIITDRGEQFF
TRBV12-5	TRBJ2-1	TRBD2	few	TGTGCTAGTGGTTTGGTATTGGGGACTAGCGGGTTAGGGGCCTACAATGAGCAGTTCTTC	CASGLVLGTSGLGAYNEQFF
TRBV7-3	TRBJ1-6	.	.	TGTGCCAGCACCCTTGGGTATAATTCACCCCTCCACTTT	CASTLGYNSPLHF
TRBV7-9	TRBJ2-3	.	few	TGTGCCAGCAGCTTGGGGCCTACGGACTCCACAGATACGCAGTATTTT	CASSLGPTDSTDTQYF